The 13 T cell receptor beta chains below all came from one sample that was sequenced in a study of shared clonotypes between healthy human individuals. Clones were sequenced by immunoSEQ multiplex PCR, and TCRdb holds only the in-frame ones, with some missing. This sample has approximately 640,000 clones, with more than 70% found just once. The specimen was memory CD4+ T cells sorted from blood. Subset described: CD45RA-negative fraction. Receptors were obtained from a woman aged 25 to 39 in good health.

This rearrangement joins TRBV29-1 to TRBJ1-1; D is unresolved. The CDR3 has 12 residues. Germline CDR1 and CDR2: SQVTM and ANQGSEA. V was clipped by 0 bases and J by 10 bases, with 12 bases between them. CDR3 sequence: CSVEESAAGAFF. The CDR3 DNA reads as TGCAGCGTTGAAGAAAGTGCCGCGGGAGCTTTCTTT.

The chain has TRBV6-5 and TRBJ2-1, with 8 positions matching TRBD2. The CDR3 consists of 15 residues. The germline V gene has CDR1 MNHEY and CDR2 SVGAGI. The trim removed 6 bases at V and 4 bases at J, leaving 8 bases unmatched. Written as DNA, the CDR3 is TGTGCCAGCAGCCCATTAGCGGGATTGTACAATGAGCAGTTCTTC. Encoded protein: CASSPLAGLYNEQFF.

This chain joins TRBV10-3 and TRBJ2-1; 11 positions agree with TRBD2. The germline V gene has CDR1 ENHRY and CDR2 SYGVKD. The CDR3 length is 14 residues. The junction had 4 bases not matched to a gene; V was cut back by 7 bases and J by 5 bases. The CDR3 region has the DNA TGTGCCATCAATTCGGGACTAGCGGACAATGAGCAGTTCTTC. Translating it yields CAINSGLADNEQFF.

This clone turned up a few times. The chain employs TRBV11-2 and TRBJ2-7; D is unresolved. Trimming stripped 5 bases from V and 12 bases from J, with 17 bases between. CDR1 SGHAT and CDR2 FQNNGV come from the germline V gene. This CDR3 spans 12 amino acids. CDR3 coding DNA: TGTGCCAGCAGCCGAATTTCAGGAGTATGGTACTTC. Its protein product is CASSRISGVWYF.

The rearrangement joins TRBV27 to TRBJ2-5, with 11 positions matching TRBD2. Trimming cost V 6 bases and J 5 bases; bases outside gene matches: 17. Germline V gene sequence: CDR1 MNHEY, CDR2 SMNVEV (reference sequence). The CDR3 is made up of 18 amino acids. CDR3 nucleotides: TGTGCCAGCAGCCCAACTAGGTCACTAGCGGGAGTTTCTGAGACCCAGTACTTC. Translating it yields CASSPTRSLAGVSETQYF.

The chain uses TRBV4-1 and TRBJ1-2; no clear D. In germline, CDR1 is MGHRA, CDR2 YSYEKL. V lost 0 bases to trimming and J lost 4 bases, with 9 bases between them. The CDR3 runs to 14 residues. In nucleotides, the CDR3 is TGCGCCAGCAGCCAAGAAATGGAGGTCTATGGCTACACCTTC. This gives the protein CASSQEMEVYGYTF.

The chain links TRBV4-1 to TRBJ2-5; TRBD1 aligns across 10 bases. CDR1 is MGHRA and CDR2 is YSYEKL in the germline V gene. V dropped 1 base and J dropped 5; count of bases not matched to a gene: 10. The CDR3 is made up of 17 amino acids. Here the CDR3 reads CASSQAIGDRGWETQYF. The CDR3 DNA follows: TGCGCCAGCAGCCAAGCTATAGGGGACAGGGGTTGGGAGACCCAGTACTTC.

V and J are TRBV29-1 and TRBJ2-5; D possibly matches TRBD1 or TRBD2 (5 bases each). CDR1 is SQVTM and CDR2 is ANQGSEA in the germline V gene. The CDR3 length is 12 residues. The germline V and J ends were trimmed by 5 bases and 4 bases, with 11 bases remaining between them. Here the CDR3 reads CSVFGDGETQYF. The CDR3 DNA follows: TGCAGCGTTTTTGGGGACGGAGAGACCCAGTACTTC.

The CDR3 protein is CASSLGGLAGEYEQYF. In nucleotides, the CDR3 is TGTGCCAGCAGCTTAGGCGGACTAGCGGGAGAATACGAGCAGTACTTC. V is TRBV7-8 and J is TRBJ2-7; 13 bases match TRBD2. Germline V gene lookup returns CDR1 SGHVS and CDR2 FQNEAQ. J lost 4 bases, V lost 1 base, and 4 bases had no gene match. This CDR3 has 16 residues.

This chain joins TRBV4-1 and TRBJ1-2, with D possibly being TRBD1 (5 bases). Germline CDR1 and CDR2: MGHRA and YSYEKL. The CDR3 is made up of 16 amino acids. With 2 bases removed from V and 3 bases from J, the gap between germline ends came to 16 bases. The CDR3 sequence is CASSQSVSEGHYGYTF. The DNA for the CDR3 is TGCGCCAGCAGCCAATCGGTTTCGGAGGGGCACTATGGCTACACCTTC.

This chain joins TRBV4-2 and TRBJ2-3, with TRBD1 identical over 11 bases. The CDR3 has 14 residues. Germline loops: CDR1 LGHNA, CDR2 YNFKEQ. V lost 4 bases to trimming and J lost 7 bases; unmatched junction nucleotides: 4. The CDR3 spells CASSPGTGGNTQYF. As DNA, the CDR3 is TGTGCCAGCAGCCCCGGGACAGGGGGGAATACGCAGTATTTT.

Remarks on this clone: A much larger clonotype is one base distant, so this may be a read error. Other DNA sequences from this sample encode an identical CDR3 as well. The rearrangement uses TRBV11-2 and TRBJ2-3, with unresolved D. Germline V lookup: CDR1 SGHAT, CDR2 FQNNGV. Trimming pared 0 bases from V and 6 bases from J, leaving 4 bases between. The CDR3 covers 12 residues. The CDR3 nucleotides read TGTGCCAGCAGCTTAGATCGGGATACGCAGTATTTT. Translation gives CASSLDRDTQYF.

This chain connects TRBV18 to TRBJ1-1, with D maybe TRBD1 (5 bases). The CDR3 is made up of 13 amino acids. Deletions cut 6 bases from V and 3 bases from J, with 11 bases between. Germline V gives CDR1 KGHSH, CDR2 LQKENI. CDR3 loop: CASSGDRYTEAFF. In nucleotides, the CDR3 is TGTGCCAGCTCGGGGGATCGGTACACTGAAGCTTTCTTT.